Listed below are T cell receptor beta chains from one sample, sequenced in a study of blood T cells in healthy people across ages. From the 5' RACE reads, TCRdb called clonotypes with MiXCR, one entry per CDR3 protein. The sample carries hundreds of thousands of distinct CDR3 sequences, about 30% recorded once. The sample comprised blood. The origin of the receptors is an elderly woman in good health. Each CDR3 is given without its conserved first and last residue. For some rows the clone size is stated as once, few or many, or as a class when expanded; others skip it.

clone_size	v_call	j_call	cdr3_aa
many	TRBV7-2	TRBJ1-5	ASSRHRVGQPQH
many	TRBV6-1	TRBJ2-7	ASRETGTRYEQY
NA	TRBV20-1	TRBJ1-5	SARDKPGQGVFQPQH
NA	TRBV29-1	TRBJ2-7	SVEYRTGYEQY
many	TRBV6-2/TRBV6-3	TRBJ2-3	ASSILAGDDTQY
NA	TRBV6-1	TRBJ1-2	ASSRTDANYGYI
many	TRBV7-2	TRBJ2-3	ASSLGASSDTQY
NA	TRBV5-1	NA	ASSLGGTAYNEQY
many	TRBV5-1	TRBJ2-5	ASSFSGSPQETQY
NA	TRBV7-9	TRBJ1-1	ASNGGTAF
many	TRBV4-1	TRBJ1-1	ASSQGQGLNTEAF
many	TRBV6-2/TRBV6-3	TRBJ2-3	ASSPPGLAGTTDTQY
NA	TRBV3-1	TRBJ2-7	ASSHPGQPYEQY
NA	TRBV27	TRBJ2-1	ASSLSQGGRNEQF
many	TRBV20-1	TRBJ2-7	SASLGGAGYEQY
NA	TRBV5-1	TRBJ1-2	ASSLVSGGENAGYT
NA	TRBV13	TRBJ2-6	ASSDWDGPANVLT
NA	TRBV20-1	TRBJ1-5	SAIRGAGDSNQPQH
NA	TRBV20-1	TRBJ2-3	SARGGNWRPKKDTQY
many	TRBV7-2	TRBJ2-3	ASSLVPAGASTDTQY
many	TRBV6-2/TRBV6-3	TRBJ2-5	ASSYDFGLAGRETQY
NA	TRBV7-2	TRBJ2-3	ASSLVRQGGTDTQY
NA	TRBV20-1	TRBJ2-7	SAGRTGGRAQY
many	TRBV29-1	TRBJ2-3	SVEGVGSTDTQY
once	TRBV7-9	TRBJ2-1	ASSLSGSGLDEQF
NA	TRBV20-1	TRBJ1-5	SARQGANQPQH
once	TRBV5-1	TRBJ1-2	ASSFVGEGEYGYT
many	TRBV20-1	TRBJ2-5	SAGVDTQY
NA	TRBV29-1	TRBJ1-1	SVRATGGTEAF
few	TRBV5-1	TRBJ2-7	ASTLPGTATGEQY
few	TRBV18	TRBJ1-1	ASSPPGTGLLNTEAF
NA	TRBV25-1	TRBJ1-1	ASSERATTEAF
many	TRBV11-2	TRBJ2-6	ASEGRSGANVLT